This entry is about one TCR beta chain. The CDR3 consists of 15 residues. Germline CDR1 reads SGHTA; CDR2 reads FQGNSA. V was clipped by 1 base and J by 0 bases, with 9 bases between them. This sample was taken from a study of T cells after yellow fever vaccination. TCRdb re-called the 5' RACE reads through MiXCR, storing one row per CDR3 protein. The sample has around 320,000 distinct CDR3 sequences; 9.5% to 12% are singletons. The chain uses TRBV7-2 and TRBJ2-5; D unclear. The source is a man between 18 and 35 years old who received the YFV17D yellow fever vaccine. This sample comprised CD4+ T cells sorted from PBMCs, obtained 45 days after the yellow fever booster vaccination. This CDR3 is CASSLGVGYQETQYF. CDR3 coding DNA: TGTGCCAGCAGCTTAGGGGTCGGGTACCAAGAGACCCAGTACTTC.